Listed below are T cell receptor beta chains from one sample, sequenced in a study of OX40 agonist ivuxolimab in advanced cancers. TCRdb's copy holds only in-frame clones and misses some; the assay was immunoSEQ multiplex PCR. The data contain tens of thousands of clones, 86% of them seen just once; the ten biggest clones take up roughly 3%. Sequencing used CD4+ or CD8+ T cells sorted from blood, obtained in a trial of the OX40 agonist ivuxolimab. The source of these receptors is an adult with an advanced solid tumor such as melanoma, head and neck, liver or kidney cancer. CDR3s include the opening cysteine and the closing phenylalanine or tryptophan. The order of the fields is D gene, V gene, clone size, CDR3 length, J gene, CDR3 protein, CDR3 DNA. D genes are given only for firm matches. Size values are once, few and many counts, or a class for expanded clones, and some rows have none.

TRBD1	TRBV6-5	-	14	TRBJ1-2	CASLGGQGAYGYTF	TGTGCCAGCCTCGGTGGACAGGGGGCATATGGCTACACCTTC
TRBD2	TRBV2	-	14	TRBJ2-5	CASIISGVGAAQYF	TGTGCCAGCATTATTAGCGGGGTGGGAGCGGCCCAGTACTTC
-	TRBV11-2	-	13	TRBJ1-2	CASSGVGLYGYTF	TGTGCCAGCAGCGGGGTAGGGTTGTATGGCTACACCTTC
-	TRBV21-1	-	20	TRBJ2-3	CASSLSGLAGTNLSTDTQYF	TGTGCCAGCAGCCTCTCGGGACTAGCGGGAACAAACCTTAGCACAGATACGCAGTATTTT
-	TRBV4-3	-	18	TRBJ2-1	CASSQDLLEGSLYNEQFF	TGCGCCAGCAGCCAAGATCTCTTGGAGGGCAGTCTCTACAATGAGCAGTTCTTC
-	TRBV6-5	-	13	TRBJ2-7	CATKRGPKYEQYF	TGTGCCACTAAAAGGGGTCCCAAGTACGAGCAGTACTTC
-	TRBV28	-	11	TRBJ1-2	CASSSRYGYTF	TGTGCCAGCAGTTCCCGATATGGCTACACCTTC
-	TRBV19	-	15	TRBJ2-2	CASSPTVSGTGELFF	TGTGCCAGTAGTCCGACGGTTAGCGGTACCGGGGAGCTGTTTTTT
-	TRBV12-1	-	12	TRBJ2-7	CANCLAAYEQYF	TGTGCCAATTGTCTAGCGGCCTACGAGCAGTACTTC
-	TRBV30	-	16	TRBJ1-6	CAWSVHWGIGNSPLHF	TGTGCCTGGAGTGTACATTGGGGAATCGGTAATTCACCCCTCCACTTT
-	TRBV29-1	-	13	TRBJ2-7	CSVEEGGGFQQYF	TGCAGCGTTGAGGAAGGGGGAGGTTTCCAGCAGTACTTC
TRBD2	TRBV10-2	-	15	TRBJ2-5	CASTYSGGLREAQYF	TGCGCCAGCACTTATTCGGGAGGATTAAGAGAGGCCCAGTACTTC
-	TRBV4-3	once	18	TRBJ1-6	CASSQALDGGTASSPLHF	TGCGCCAGCAGCCAAGCCCTGGACGGGGGGACCGCCAGCTCACCCCTCCACTTT
TRBD1	TRBV4-1	-	15	TRBJ1-5	CASSQDRTGFQPQHF	TGCGCCAGCAGCCAAGACAGGACAGGGTTTCAGCCCCAGCATTTT
-	TRBV11-2	-	12	TRBJ1-2	CASSPDRSGYTF	TGTGCCAGCAGCCCCGATAGGAGCGGCTACACCTTC
TRBD1	TRBV19	-	15	TRBJ2-2	CASSTPGQHTGELFF	TGTGCCAGTAGTACACCGGGACAGCACACCGGGGAGCTGTTTTTT
-	TRBV25-1	-	14	TRBJ1-2	CASSEISDVSGYTF	TGTGCCAGCAGTGAGATATCAGACGTCTCTGGCTACACCTTC
TRBD1	TRBV6-6	-	13	TRBJ2-2	CATERGRSGELFF	TGTGCCACCGAAAGGGGGCGGTCCGGGGAGCTGTTTTTT